This passage covers 3 T cell receptor beta chains from one sample sequenced in a study of human T cells and chemical hapten exposure. Time point meaning: patch test 3, about 24 weeks after DPC sensitization. Regarding treatment: therapeutic diphenylcyclopropenone sensitization with weekly scalp DPC. TCRdb ran MiXCR on the RACE reads and lists one entry per CDR3 protein. The sample has tens of thousands of distinct CDR3 sequences, around 10% seen once. The sequences come from whole blood, collected in connection with sensitization to the hapten diphenylcyclopropenone (DPC). These receptor sequences come from a woman aged 45-60 years with alopecia areata. Some clones in this sample may be carry-over from other donors' samples.

This clonotype appeared many times. The chain is built from TRBV4-2 and TRBJ1-5, with D uncertain. CDR1 and CDR2 (germline): LGHNA, YNFKEQ. V was trimmed by 4 bases and J by 4 bases, leaving 11 bases between them. CDR3 length equals 14 residues. The CDR3 DNA is TGTGCCAGCAGCCTTTTCGACACAAATCAGCCCCAGCATTTT. It is translated as CASSLFDTNQPQHF.

There are many counts of this clonotype. V and J are TRBV7-9 and TRBJ2-7; tentatively, D is TRBD1 (6 bases). Germline values: CDR1 SEHNR, CDR2 FQNEAQ (reference sequence). This CDR3 has 16 residues. With 4 bases removed from V and 0 bases from J, the gap between germline ends came to 16 bases. CDR3 sequence (DNA): TGTGCCAGCAGCTCGCCGGGACCAGGGGTCTCCTACGAGCAGTACTTC. This translates into CASSSPGPGVSYEQYF.

This clonotype was seen more than once but under ten times. The chain carries TRBV20-1 and TRBJ1-5; 7 nucleotides match TRBD1. The CDR3 has 14 residues. V gave up 0 bases and J gave up 5 bases; unmatched junction bases: 4. CDR1 and CDR2 from the germline V gene are DFQATT and SNEGSKA (reference sequence). CDR3 sequence (DNA): TGCAGTGCTAGAGAACTAGACAGGGATCAGCCCCAGCATTTT. Its protein is CSARELDRDQPQHF.